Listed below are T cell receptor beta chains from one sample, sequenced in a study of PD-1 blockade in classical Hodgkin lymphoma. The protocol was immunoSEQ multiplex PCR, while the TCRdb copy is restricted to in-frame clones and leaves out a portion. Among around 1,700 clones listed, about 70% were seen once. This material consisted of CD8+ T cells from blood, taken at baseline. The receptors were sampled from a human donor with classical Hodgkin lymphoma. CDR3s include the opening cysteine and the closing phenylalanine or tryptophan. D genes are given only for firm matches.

CDR3 protein: CASSLGTNSYNEQFF
CDR3 DNA: TGTGCCAGCAGCTTGGGGACAAACTCCTACAATGAGCAGTTCTTC
D gene: .
V gene: TRBV7-9
J gene: TRBJ2-1

CDR3 protein: CASGIFAYEQYF
CDR3 DNA: TGTGCCAGCGGGATCTTTGCCTACGAGCAGTACTTC
D gene: .
V gene: TRBV27
J gene: TRBJ2-7

CDR3 protein: CSVGTSGSYEQYF
CDR3 DNA: TGCAGCGTGGGGACTAGCGGGAGCTACGAGCAGTACTTC
D gene: TRBD2
V gene: TRBV29-1
J gene: TRBJ2-7

CDR3 protein: CASSLKAGSYEQYF
CDR3 DNA: TGTGCCAGCAGTCTCAAGGCGGGGTCCTACGAGCAGTACTTC
D gene: .
V gene: TRBV6-1
J gene: TRBJ2-7

CDR3 protein: CASSGGPYDTEAFF
CDR3 DNA: TGTGCCAGCAGCGGGGGACCTTACGACACTGAAGCTTTCTTT
D gene: .
V gene: TRBV5-4
J gene: TRBJ1-1

CDR3 protein: CASSPRTGRGAKNIQYF
CDR3 DNA: TGTGCCAGCAGTCCACGGACAGGGAGAGGGGCCAAAAACATTCAGTACTTC
D gene: TRBD1
V gene: TRBV27
J gene: TRBJ2-4